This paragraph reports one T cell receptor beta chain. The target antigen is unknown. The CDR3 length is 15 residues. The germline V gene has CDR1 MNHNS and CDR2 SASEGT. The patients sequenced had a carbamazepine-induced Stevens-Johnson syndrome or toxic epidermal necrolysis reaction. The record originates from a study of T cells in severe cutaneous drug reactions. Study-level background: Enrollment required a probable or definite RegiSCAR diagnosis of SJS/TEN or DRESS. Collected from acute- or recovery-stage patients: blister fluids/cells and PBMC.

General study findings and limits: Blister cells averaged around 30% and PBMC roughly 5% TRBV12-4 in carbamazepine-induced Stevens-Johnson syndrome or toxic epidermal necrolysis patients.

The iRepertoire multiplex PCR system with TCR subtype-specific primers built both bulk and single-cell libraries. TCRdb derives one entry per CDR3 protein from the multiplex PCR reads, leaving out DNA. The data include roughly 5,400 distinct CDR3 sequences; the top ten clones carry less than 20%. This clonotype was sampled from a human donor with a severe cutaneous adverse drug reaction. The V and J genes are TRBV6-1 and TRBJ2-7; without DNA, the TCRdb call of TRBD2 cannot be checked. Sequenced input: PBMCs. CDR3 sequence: CASSAEGWGSYEQYF.